Listed below are T cell receptor beta chains from one sample, sequenced in a study of radiation and T cells in renal cell carcinoma. Generated by immunoSEQ multiplex PCR, the TCRdb table keeps only in-frame clones and is missing some. The sample contains 100,000 to 150,000 clones, around 84% of which appear only once. Specimen: blood, collected from a patient whose treatment included radiotherapy and nephrectomy. The receptor set was obtained from a woman aged 60-70 years with renal cell carcinoma. Both conserved end residues are part of each CDR3. D genes are given only for firm matches. Some rows mark clone size as missing; the rest say once, few, many or name a class of expanded clone.

V gene	J gene	D gene	clone size	CDR3 protein	CDR3 DNA
TRBV5-1	TRBJ1-2	-	-	CASSLAPDINYGYTF	TGCGCCAGCAGCTTGGCTCCCGACATTAACTATGGCTACACCTTC
TRBV7-2	TRBJ2-5	TRBD2	few	CASSTARTSGRETQYF	TGTGCCAGCAGCACGGCCCGGACTAGCGGGAGGGAGACCCAGTACTTC
TRBV28	TRBJ2-2	TRBD1	-	CASVGTEVLSELFF	TGTGCCAGCGTAGGGACAGAAGTGTTATCGGAGCTGTTTTTT
TRBV4-1	TRBJ2-7	-	-	CASSQRQDNSYEQYF	TGCGCCAGCAGCCAACGGCAGGACAATTCCTACGAGCAGTACTTC
TRBV6-5	TRBJ2-3	TRBD2	-	CASVAGGTDTQYF	TGTGCCAGCGTAGCGGGAGGAACAGATACGCAGTATTTT
TRBV30	TRBJ2-7	-	-	CAWSVVLGTYEQYF	TGTGCCTGGAGTGTGGTTCTAGGTACCTACGAGCAGTACTTC
TRBV4-2	TRBJ2-3	-	once	CASSQGSGGGTDTQYF	TGTGCCAGCAGCCAGGGCTCAGGGGGGGGTACAGATACGCAGTATTTT
TRBV2	TRBJ2-2	-	few	CASSDLQSTGELFF	TGTGCCAGCAGTGACTTACAGAGCACCGGGGAGCTGTTTTTT
TRBV5-4	TRBJ2-7	-	-	CASSLAGAPYEQYF	TGTGCCAGCAGCTTGGCCGGCGCCCCCTACGAGCAGTACTTC
TRBV6-5	TRBJ1-2	TRBD1	-	CASSSGGGIYGYTF	TGTGCCAGCAGCTCAGGGGGAGGTATTTATGGCTACACCTTC
TRBV6-5	TRBJ1-2	-	-	CASSYYSSNYGYTF	TGTGCCAGCAGTTACTACTCGAGTAACTATGGCTACACCTTC
TRBV4-2	TRBJ2-3	TRBD2	-	CASSQRLAGGTDTQYF	TGTGCCAGCAGCCAAAGACTAGCGGGGGGCACAGATACGCAGTATTTT
TRBV15	TRBJ2-1	-	-	CATSMGSRVGNEQFF	TGTGCCACCAGCATGGGCAGCCGAGTTGGCAATGAGCAGTTCTTC
TRBV5-1	TRBJ1-6	-	-	CASSLTLDRAPLHF	TGCGCCAGCAGCTTGACCCTCGACCGGGCTCCCCTCCACTTT
TRBV28	TRBJ1-5	-	once	CASSPGQLNQPQHF	TGTGCCAGCAGTCCCGGACAACTCAATCAGCCCCAGCATTTT
TRBV21-1	TRBJ2-1	-	-	CASSTPGPPDTEQFF	TGTGCCAGCAGCACCCCGGGACCCCCGGATACGGAGCAGTTCTTC
TRBV2	TRBJ1-4	-	-	CASRGLGEKLFF	TGTGCCAGCAGGGGTTTAGGCGAAAAACTGTTTTTT
TRBV2	TRBJ2-5	-	-	CASSERPKETQYF	TGTGCCAGCAGCGAGCGACCTAAAGAGACCCAGTACTTC
TRBV28	TRBJ2-7	-	-	CASSLGQRKSYEQYF	TGTGCCAGCAGTTTAGGGCAGAGGAAGTCCTACGAGCAGTACTTC
TRBV10-2	TRBJ1-1	TRBD1	-	CASTRTGTNTEAFF	TGCGCCAGCACCCGGACAGGGACGAACACTGAAGCTTTCTTT
TRBV5-1	TRBJ1-4	TRBD1	-	CASSGGTGHEKLFF	TGCGCCAGCAGCGGCGGGACAGGGCACGAAAAACTGTTTTTT
TRBV30	TRBJ2-1	TRBD2	-	CAWTGLAGGPSRTVYNEQFF	TGTGCCTGGACGGGACTAGCGGGAGGGCCCTCCCGAACAGTATACAATGAGCAGTTCTTC
TRBV21-1	TRBJ2-7	-	-	CAAGVEGYEQYF	TGTGCCGCAGGGGTGGAGGGTTACGAGCAGTACTTC
TRBV5-8	TRBJ2-3	TRBD1	-	CASSRRTGRETDTQYF	TGTGCCAGCAGCCGACGGACAGGGAGAGAGACAGATACGCAGTATTTT
TRBV28	TRBJ2-7	-	-	CASSPYSTSYEQYF	TGTGCCAGCAGTCCTTACAGTACTTCCTACGAGCAGTACTTC
TRBV19	TRBJ2-1	TRBD2	many	CASSISGTSSYNEQFF	TGTGCCAGTAGTATTTCGGGGACTAGCTCCTACAATGAGCAGTTCTTC
TRBV28	TRBJ2-7	TRBD1	-	CASSPDVGTGGTEQYF	TGTGCCAGCAGTCCCGATGTGGGGACAGGGGGAACCGAGCAGTACTTC
TRBV4-2	TRBJ2-5	TRBD1	-	CASSPFSGTGGQETQYF	TGTGCCAGCAGCCCATTCTCCGGGACAGGGGGACAAGAGACCCAGTACTTC
TRBV7-6	TRBJ2-4	-	-	CASSLSERKNIQYF	TGTGCCAGCAGCTTATCGGAGAGAAAAAACATTCAGTACTTC
TRBV10-3	TRBJ2-2	TRBD2	-	CAISVGSSGRSGELFF	TGTGCCATCAGTGTTGGATCTAGCGGGAGATCCGGGGAGCTGTTTTTT
TRBV25-1	TRBJ2-3	-	-	CASIEGIDTQYF	TGTGCCAGCATTGAGGGGATAGATACGCAGTATTTT
TRBV19	TRBJ2-2	-	once	CASSIAGSPPGELFF	TGTGCCAGTAGTATCGCCGGCAGTCCCCCCGGGGAGCTGTTTTTT
TRBV7-2	TRBJ2-2	-	-	CASSLVSLNTGELFF	TGTGCCAGCAGCTTAGTCAGCCTTAACACCGGGGAGCTGTTTTTT
TRBV2	TRBJ1-2	-	once	CASSEVRGGGGYTF	TGTGCCAGCAGTGAAGTCCGAGGGGGTGGTGGCTACACCTTC